Each of the 3 T cell receptor beta chains below was sequenced from the same sample in a study of CD8+ T cells in alopecia areata. Treatment noted: oral pan-JAK inhibitor, 5-10 mg twice daily. In each case, RNA was isolated and then reverse transcribed into cDNA as the sequencing template. Sequencing used immunoSEQ multiplex PCR; TCRdb keeps in-frame clones, though not all of them. Among roughly 210,000 clones listed, less than 50% were seen once. Sample: CD4+ T cells sorted from blood, taken at approximately week 37, from a patient treated with tofacitinib. Receptors originate from a human donor with alopecia areata.

The rearrangement links TRBV11-2 to TRBJ2-3; the D is unclear. The CDR3 covers 15 residues. Germline V lookup: CDR1 SGHAT, CDR2 FQNNGV. V was pared by 3 bases and J by 0 bases, with 10 bases between. This chain's CDR3 is CASSFSVTSTDTQYF. CDR3 in DNA: TGTGCCAGCAGCTTCAGTGTGACTAGCACAGATACGCAGTATTTT.

This clone was seen more than once but under ten times. The CDR3 region is CASSSPGPSSGYTF. For the CDR3, the DNA is TGTGCCAGCAGCTCCCCGGGACCGTCTTCTGGCTACACCTTC. This chain joins TRBV7-2 and TRBJ1-2; possible D gene TRBD1, 5 bases. The CDR3 totals 14 residues. With 4 bases removed from V and 7 bases from J, the gap between germline ends came to 16 bases. The germline V gene encodes CDR1 SGHTA and CDR2 FQGNSA.

This clone was picked up a small number of times. This chain links TRBV14 with TRBJ2-4; possible D gene TRBD2, 5 bases. This CDR3 comprises 16 residues. The V gene lost 1 base and the J gene lost 0 bases, with 10 bases spanning the gap. Germline CDR1 reads SGHDN; CDR2 reads FVKESK. The CDR3 nucleotides read TGTGCCAGCAGCCAAGCTCTAGGAGGAGCCAAAAACATTCAGTACTTC. Translated, it gives CASSQALGGAKNIQYF.